This TCR beta chain was identified during a study of cytomegalovirus exposure and HLA in healthy donors. Primers: 60 Vbeta forward and 13 Jbeta reverse. Assay used: immunoSEQ multiplex PCR; TCRdb lists only in-frame clones, some missing. The sample holds 70,000 or so clones. The CDR3 loop spans 11 amino acids. The germline V and J ends were trimmed by 5 bases and 8 bases, with 10 bases remaining between them. Looked up from germline, CDR1 is DFQATT and CDR2 is SNEGSKA (reference sequence). The sample was PBMCs. This clonotype was obtained from a female donor in good health and CMV-seropositive. The chain combines TRBV20-1 with TRBJ2-1; D remains unclear. The CDR3 region has the DNA TGCAGTGCTTCTGGAGTGGATGAGCAGTTCTTC. Translated, it gives CSASGVDEQFF.